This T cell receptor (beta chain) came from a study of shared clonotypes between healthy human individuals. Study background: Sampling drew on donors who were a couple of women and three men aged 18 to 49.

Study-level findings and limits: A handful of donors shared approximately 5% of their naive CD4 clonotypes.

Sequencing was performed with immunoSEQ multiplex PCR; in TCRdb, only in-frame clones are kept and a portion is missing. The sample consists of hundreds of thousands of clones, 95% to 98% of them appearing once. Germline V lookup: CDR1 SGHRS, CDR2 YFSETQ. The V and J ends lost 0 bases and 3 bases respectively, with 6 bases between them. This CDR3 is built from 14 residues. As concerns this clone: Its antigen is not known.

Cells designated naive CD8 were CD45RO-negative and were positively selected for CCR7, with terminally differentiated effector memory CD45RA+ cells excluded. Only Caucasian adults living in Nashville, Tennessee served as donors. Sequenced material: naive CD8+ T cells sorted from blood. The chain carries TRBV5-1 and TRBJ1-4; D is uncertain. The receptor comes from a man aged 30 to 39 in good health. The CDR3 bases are TGCGCCAGCAGCTTGGGCATCTCTAATGAAAAACTGTTTTTT. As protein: CASSLGISNEKLFF.